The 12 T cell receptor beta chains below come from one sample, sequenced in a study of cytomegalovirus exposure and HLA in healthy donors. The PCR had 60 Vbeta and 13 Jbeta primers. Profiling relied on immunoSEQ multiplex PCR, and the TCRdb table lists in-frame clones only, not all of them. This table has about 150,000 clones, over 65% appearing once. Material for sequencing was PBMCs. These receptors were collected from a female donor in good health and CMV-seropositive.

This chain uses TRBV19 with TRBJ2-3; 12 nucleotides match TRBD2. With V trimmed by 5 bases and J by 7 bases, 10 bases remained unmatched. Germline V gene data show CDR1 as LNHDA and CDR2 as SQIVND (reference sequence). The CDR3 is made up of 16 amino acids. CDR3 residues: CASSSRTSGNSNTQYF. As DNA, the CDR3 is TGTGCCAGTAGTTCCCGGACTAGCGGGAATTCAAATACGCAGTATTTT.

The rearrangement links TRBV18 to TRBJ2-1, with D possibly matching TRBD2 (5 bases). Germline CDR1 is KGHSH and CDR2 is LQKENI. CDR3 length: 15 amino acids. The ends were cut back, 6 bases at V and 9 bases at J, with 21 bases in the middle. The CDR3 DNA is TGTGCCAGCTCCTCGCGGGCAGCTGAAACGGGTGAGCAGTTCTTC. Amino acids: CASSSRAAETGEQFF.

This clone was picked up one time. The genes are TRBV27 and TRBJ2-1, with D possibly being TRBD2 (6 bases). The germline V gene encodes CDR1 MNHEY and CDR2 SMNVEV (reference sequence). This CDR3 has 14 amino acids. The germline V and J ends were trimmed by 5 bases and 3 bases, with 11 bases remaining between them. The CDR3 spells CASSPGLYYNEQFF. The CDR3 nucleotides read TGTGCCAGCAGTCCGGGACTCTACTACAATGAGCAGTTCTTC.

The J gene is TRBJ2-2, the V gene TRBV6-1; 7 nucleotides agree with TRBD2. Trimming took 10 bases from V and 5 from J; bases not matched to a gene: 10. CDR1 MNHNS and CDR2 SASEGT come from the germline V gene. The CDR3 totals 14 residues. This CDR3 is CATARSGGTGELFF. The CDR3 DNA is TGTGCCACCGCGAGGTCCGGGGGGACCGGGGAGCTGTTTTTT.

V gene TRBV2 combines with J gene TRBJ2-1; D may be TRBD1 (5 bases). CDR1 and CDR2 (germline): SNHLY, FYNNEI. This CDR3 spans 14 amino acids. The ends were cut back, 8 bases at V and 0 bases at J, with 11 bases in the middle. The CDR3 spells CASSRATSYNEQFF. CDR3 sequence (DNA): TGTGCCAGCTCCAGGGCGACCTCCTACAATGAGCAGTTCTTC.

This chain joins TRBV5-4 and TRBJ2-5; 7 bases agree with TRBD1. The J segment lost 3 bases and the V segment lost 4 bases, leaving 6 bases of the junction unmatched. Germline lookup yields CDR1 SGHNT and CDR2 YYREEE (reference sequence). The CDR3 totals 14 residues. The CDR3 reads CASSPVQGKETQYF. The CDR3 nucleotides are TGTGCCAGCAGCCCGGTACAGGGGAAAGAGACCCAGTACTTC.

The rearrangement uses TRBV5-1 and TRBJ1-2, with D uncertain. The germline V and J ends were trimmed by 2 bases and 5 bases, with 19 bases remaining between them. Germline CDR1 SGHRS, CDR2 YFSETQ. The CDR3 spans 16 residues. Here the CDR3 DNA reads TGCGCCAGCAGCTTTGGACGCCGAGCAGGAGGGTATGGCTACACCTTC. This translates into CASSFGRRAGGYGYTF.

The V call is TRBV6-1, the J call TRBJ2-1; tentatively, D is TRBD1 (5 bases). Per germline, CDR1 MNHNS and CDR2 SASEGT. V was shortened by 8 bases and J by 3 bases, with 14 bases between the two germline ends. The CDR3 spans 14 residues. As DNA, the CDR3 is TGTGCCAGCCATTTGACAGTTAACTACAATGAGCAGTTCTTC. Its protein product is CASHLTVNYNEQFF.

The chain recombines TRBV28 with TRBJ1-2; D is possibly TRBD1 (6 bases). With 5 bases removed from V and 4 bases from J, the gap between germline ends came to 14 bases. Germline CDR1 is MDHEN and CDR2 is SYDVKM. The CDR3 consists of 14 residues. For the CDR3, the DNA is TGTGCCAGCAGTCCGGGGACACACCGCTATGGCTACACCTTC. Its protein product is CASSPGTHRYGYTF.

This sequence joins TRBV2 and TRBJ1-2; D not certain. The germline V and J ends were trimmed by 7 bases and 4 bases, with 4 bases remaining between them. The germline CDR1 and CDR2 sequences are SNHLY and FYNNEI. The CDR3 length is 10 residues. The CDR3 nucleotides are TGTGCCAGCACCAGCTATGGCTACACCTTC. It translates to CASTSYGYTF.

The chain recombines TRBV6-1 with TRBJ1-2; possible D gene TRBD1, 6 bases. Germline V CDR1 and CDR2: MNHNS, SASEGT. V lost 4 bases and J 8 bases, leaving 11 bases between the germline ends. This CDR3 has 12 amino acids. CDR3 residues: CASSGAGVGYTF. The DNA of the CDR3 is TGTGCCAGCAGTGGTGCAGGGGTCGGCTACACCTTC.

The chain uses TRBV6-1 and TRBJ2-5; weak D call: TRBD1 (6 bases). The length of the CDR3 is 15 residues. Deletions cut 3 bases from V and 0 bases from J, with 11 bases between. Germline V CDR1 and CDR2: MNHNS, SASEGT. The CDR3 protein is CASSELQGNQETQYF. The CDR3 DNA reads TGTGCCAGCAGTGAGTTACAGGGCAACCAAGAGACCCAGTACTTC.